Reported below is one T cell receptor beta chain. This clone showed up just once. Its antigen specificity is not known. The record has no base qualities; no much larger clone is one base away. TCRbeta CDR3 regions were amplified from genomic DNA using the immunoSEQ Assay, a bias-controlled multiplex PCR. Regarding the original processing steps: The number of nucleated cells in each sample was estimated from the amplification of reference gene primers within the assay. To quantify the absolute abundance of each unique TCRbeta CDR3 rearrangement, sequence reads were collapsed and filtered. For each sample, productive Simpson clonality was calculated by taking the square root of Simpson's diversity index across productive rearrangements. TCRdb holds this immuneACCESS table with in-frame rearrangements only. Some clones are missing; in checked studies, unresolved V genes explain under half, and the rest has no known cause. V, J and clone size are taken as reported in that table, and D and trimming were inferred from the DNA itself. The table for this sample lists about 85,000 clones; around 90% of them were counted only once. More than 4.5% of the sample is held by the ten biggest clonotypes.

The data derive from a study of blood T cell repertoires in COVID-19 (dated by TCRdb to about 2020). About the full investigation: Samples covering the acute and convalescent phases of COVID-19 were provided by collaborators in the United States, Italy and Spain. A freely available public database, intended as a resource for researchers studying the immune response to SARS-CoV-2, is where the repertoires were released. HLA class I and class II types, where available, came from metadata supplied by the sample provider rather than from assay-based typing. Subjects who had been exposed to COVID-19, were actively infected with it, or had recovered from it provided the deeply sampled blood TCRbeta repertoires that made up the dataset. Sample metadata almost always included a de-identified subject ID, COVID-19 status, age in years and sex. The material from the prospective study consisted of cDNA or gDNA derived from T cells, B-cell-depleted T cells, or PBMCs. The samples were drawn from two sources: the first 160 participants of the ongoing ImmuneRACE study, and 1,000 to 1,500 subjects contributed by 6 global collaborators. Summary of the overall study and its limitations: Clinical and demographic metadata were provided uncurated, with the amount varying by source and participant.

The germline V gene specifies SGHDN as CDR1 and FVKESK as CDR2. Counted from cysteine to phenylalanine, this CDR3 has 18 amino acids. Left in the record is the CDR3 DNA by itself, 54 bases read in frame from the first base. Relative to germline, V is missing 5 bases and J is missing 3 bases, with 14 bases of the junction outside any gene match. Whole blood was collected in K2EDTA tubes by collaborating institutions according to the institutions' own protocols. For TCRbeta analysis, collaborator samples were shipped as frozen whole blood, as isolated PBMCs, or as DNA extracted from either sample type.

Sequenced: peripheral blood. The sequence was collected from a man aged 55 to 70 with acute or convalescent COVID-19. The chain is made from TRBV14 and TRBJ1-1, and TRBD1 matches 11 of the central bases. The nucleotide sequence reads as follows: TGTGCCAGCAGCACGCTTCAGGGACAGGGGGGTTCGGACACTGAAGCTTTCTTT. Its product reads: CASSTLQGQGGSDTEAFF.